The TCR beta chain under discussion was sequenced for a study of TIL therapy for anti-PD-1-resistant metastatic lung cancer (dated by TCRdb to the early 2020s). Turning to the overall study: A median age of approximately 55 years (range about 35-85) and a median tumor PD-L1 proportion score of 6% to 7% were recorded among enrolled patients. Across the cohort, whole-exome sequencing showed a median non-synonymous tumor mutation burden of approximately 1.5 mutations per megabase. Clonotypes were tracked across tumor, expanded TIL product and serial blood samples by T cell receptor beta sequencing of tumor and peripheral blood. Most of the cohort had lung adenocarcinoma, including a handful of EGFR-mutant tumors and two ALK-rearranged tumors, and half of the patients were either current or former smokers. The paper's findings and limits, for the study overall: Higher clonality and lower diversity were observed in expanded TIL cultures than in baseline intratumoral T cells (median clonality around 5.7% vs 31%, p < 0.0001). Generalizability was limited because the cohort was highly selected, with more treatment-naive, never-smoker and oncogene-addicted patients included than is typical. The study protocol defined all tumor marker inferences as exploratory. Clonal turnover during TIL culture was high, and many clones enriched in the product were not detected in the baseline tumor, suggesting clonal contraction instead of faithful expansion.

The immunoSEQ v3 hsTCRB kit was used to amplify TCR beta CDR3 regions from genomic DNA through bias-controlled multiplex PCR. TCR libraries were sequenced on an Illumina NextSeq 500 to 2 million or so read pairs for survey level or about 5-6.5 million for deep level. Regarding the original processing steps: V, D and J genes were assigned, non-productive sequences were removed, and clonality was reported by immunoSEQ Analyzer software. Repertoires of infused TIL and blood were compared using productive Simpson clonality and the Morisita overlap index of productive TRB rearrangements. TCRdb carries this immuneACCESS record with in-frame sequences only. Its versions omit some clonotypes, under half of them owing to an unresolved V gene in the studies checked, with the rest unexplained. V and J calls and clone size are those listed in that table; D and trimming were worked out from the DNA. The sample table holds about 13,000 clones, of which 66% were seen once. Jointly, the top ten make up 9% to 10% of the sample.

Concerning this clone itself: There is no known antigen for this receptor. Base qualities are not recorded, but no much larger clone differs from it by a single base.

From the cysteine up to the phenylalanine, the CDR3 has a length of 16 residues. Kept here is only the CDR3 DNA, which spans 48 bases and is read in frame from base 1. Trimming takes 4 bases off V and 11 bases off J; junction bases not matched to a gene: 16. As encoded in the germline V gene (reference sequence), CDR1 is MNHEY while CDR2 is SMNVEV. Per the publication, the time point label means: pre-treatment sample, taken before nivolumab and TIL therapy. The baseline tumor samples were excised metastases, mostly pleural nodules or supraclavicular lymph nodes, taken from the same resection that was used to grow TIL. Before any PD-1/PD-L1 blockade was given, tumors were harvested, nivolumab was then administered, and patients who progressed went on to receive lymphodepletion, an infusion of expanded TIL, and IL-2. Adults with stage 4 NSCLC were enrolled in a dual-center phase I trial from late 2017 to early 2020. Samples were obtained from a single-arm, open-label phase I trial in which tumor-infiltrating lymphocyte therapy with nivolumab was evaluated in advanced non-small cell lung cancer. Parts of each resected tumor were snap-frozen in liquid nitrogen and kept at -80 degrees C. Tumor regions of interest were selected on H&E sections using laser-capture macrodissection, ground into roughly 14 mg aliquots, and extracted using Qiagen Allprep kits.

The sequences come from tumor tissue, collected at baseline. The rearranged segments are TRBV27 and TRBJ1-1; 10 junctional bases match TRBD1. This TCR was sampled from a woman aged 25-85 years with non-small cell lung cancer. CDR3 reads: CASSSDFSRQGAGAFF. DNA sequence: TGTGCCAGCAGTTCCGACTTTTCACGACAGGGGGCTGGGGCTTTCTTT.